Below, 23 T cell receptor beta chains from the same sample are listed, as sequenced in a study of T cell responses to AZD1222 COVID-19 vaccine (dated by TCRdb to 2020 to 2023). The time point label corresponds to: about 28 days (+/-7) after the second vaccine dose. Receptors were amplified or captured by the immunoSEQ multiplex PCR assay. The table comes from immuneACCESS by way of TCRdb, which keeps in-frame sequences with V and J called. Part of the clones is missing from these tables; in studies checked, under half for an unresolved V gene and the rest for unknown reasons. In this sample the table shows roughly 150,000 clones, about 90% of which occur a single time. In total, the top ten clones hold approximately 5.9% of the sample. The source material was peripheral blood, sampled 28 days after the second AZD1222 dose. The source is an adult who received the AZD1222 COVID-19 vaccine.

The rearrangement uses TRBV30 and TRBJ1-5; 9 bases line up with TRBD1. V shed 0 bases and J 6 bases; nucleotides not matched to a gene: 6. CDR1 and CDR2 (germline): GTSNPN, SVGIG (reference sequence). The CDR3 runs to 15 residues. This CDR3 reads CAWSVVGTGSQPQHF. CDR3 nucleotide sequence: TGTGCCTGGAGTGTGGTCGGGACAGGGAGTCAGCCCCAGCATTTT.

This chain connects TRBV5-1 to TRBJ2-5; D is possibly TRBD2 (6 bases). Trimming removed 2 bases from V and 4 bases from J, with 21 bases in between. Germline CDR1 and CDR2: SGHRS and YFSETQ. The CDR3 runs to 17 residues. CDR3 in DNA: TGCGCCAGCAGCTTCCATTGGGGAGGCGGGGAGTTAGAGACCCAGTACTTC. Translation gives CASSFHWGGGELETQYF.

This clone appeared a single time. The chain is built from TRBV6-5 and TRBJ1-2, with D possibly being TRBD1 (6 bases). V lost 6 bases and J 0 bases, leaving 11 bases between the germline ends. Looked up from germline, CDR1 is MNHEY and CDR2 is SVGAGI. This CDR3 is built from 14 residues. As DNA, the CDR3 is TGTGCCAGCAGGCTGGACAGTTCTAACTATGGCTACACCTTC. It translates to CASRLDSSNYGYTF.

The table lists this clone with a count of one. V gene TRBV29-1 combines with J gene TRBJ2-5, with a weak D call TRBD1 (6 bases). The CDR3 is 13 amino acids. The V gene lost 6 bases and the J gene lost 0 bases, with 11 bases spanning the gap. Germline loops: CDR1 SQVTM, CDR2 ANQGSEA. CDR3 coding DNA: TGCAGCGTGAAAAGGGGGAACCAAGAGACCCAGTACTTC. Its translation: CSVKRGNQETQYF.

V is TRBV6-5 and J is TRBJ2-7, with D possibly being TRBD1 or TRBD2 (5 bases each). The CDR3 runs 13 residues. V was pared by 4 bases and J by 9 bases, with 16 bases between. CDR1 and CDR2 from the germline V gene are MNHEY and SVGAGI. CDR3 protein: CASSSGQRPRQYF. CDR3 nucleotide sequence: TGTGCCAGCAGTTCGGGGCAGCGCCCGAGGCAGTACTTC.

The chain recombines TRBV10-3 with TRBJ2-3, with TRBD2 matching 7 bases. The V gene end was trimmed by 10 bases and the J gene end by 2 bases; junction bases not matched to a gene: 9. Germline V lookup: CDR1 ENHRY, CDR2 SYGVKD. The CDR3 is 14 amino acids. CDR3 bases: TGTGCCAACGGACTAGGGCAAGACACAGATACGCAGTATTTT. It encodes CANGLGQDTDTQYF.

The chain carries TRBV14 and TRBJ1-2, with 11 nucleotides matching TRBD1. Germline CDR1 reads SGHDN; CDR2 reads FVKESK. Trimming removed 1 base from V and 0 bases from J; junction bases left unmatched: 7. This CDR3 region has 18 residues. The CDR3 coding sequence is TGTGCCAGCAGCCAAGCCGGGGGACAGGGGGACTCTAACTATGGCTACACCTTC. The encoded protein is CASSQAGGQGDSNYGYTF.

The sample holds a few counts of this clone. The chain is built from TRBV7-2 and TRBJ1-2; 10 bases are shared with TRBD1. This CDR3 has 18 residues. Germline V lookup: CDR1 SGHTA, CDR2 FQGNSA. Unmatched junction bases numbered 12, after V lost 5 bases and J lost 0 bases. The CDR3 here is CASSNGPGQGSANYGYTF. The CDR3 DNA reads TGTGCCAGCAGCAATGGGCCGGGACAGGGGTCAGCTAACTATGGCTACACCTTC. The whole variable domain, filled in from reference TRBV7-2 and TRBJ1-2, reads GAGVSQSPSNKVTEKGKDVELRCDPISGHTALYWYRQSLGQGLEFLIYFQGNSAPDKSGLPSDRFSAERTGGSVSTLTIQRTQQEDSAVYLCASSNGPGQGSANYGYTFGSGTRLTVV.

The chain has TRBV10-3 and TRBJ2-5; the match to TRBD2 covers 10 bases. V dropped 8 bases and J dropped 4; count of bases not matched to a gene: 7. This CDR3 has 14 residues. Germline V gene lookup returns CDR1 ENHRY and CDR2 SYGVKD. In nucleotides, the CDR3 is TGTGCCATCTCGGGACTAGCGAGTCGAGAGACCCAGTACTTC. Residues: CAISGLASRETQYF.

The chain uses TRBV7-8 and TRBJ2-7; D call uncertain. CDR1 SGHVS and CDR2 FQNEAQ come from the germline V gene. The CDR3 loop spans 11 amino acids. Trimming took 1 base from V and 8 from J, leaving 6 bases between them. This CDR3 is CASSLGQKQYF. The CDR3 DNA follows: TGTGCCAGCAGCTTAGGACAAAAGCAGTACTTC.

The V and J genes are TRBV4-2 and TRBJ1-1, with 11 bases aligning to TRBD1. The CDR3 is 15 residues long. Trimming cost V 1 base and J 5 bases; bases outside gene matches: 3. Germline values: CDR1 LGHNA, CDR2 YNFKEQ. The CDR3 DNA reads as TGTGCCAGCAGCCAAGTAGGACAGGGGGCAACTGAAGCTTTCTTT. This sequence encodes CASSQVGQGATEAFF.

The chain employs TRBV10-3 and TRBJ2-7; unclear D gene. This CDR3 contains 14 residues. Germline CDR1 reads ENHRY; CDR2 reads SYGVKD. Trimming took off 3 bases at V and 1 base at J, with 10 bases between the two ends. CDR3 sequence: CAISEGPLSYEQYF. The CDR3 region has the DNA TGTGCCATCAGTGAAGGGCCCCTTTCCTACGAGCAGTACTTC.

This clone appeared a few times. The chain links TRBV19 to TRBJ2-1; D may be TRBD2 (6 bases). The CDR3 consists of 14 residues. Germline V gives CDR1 LNHDA, CDR2 SQIVND (reference sequence). The V end lost 7 bases, the J end lost 4 bases, and 14 bases lay between the germline ends. CDR3 sequence reads: CASTRPGLYNEQFF. The CDR3 DNA reads as TGTGCCAGTACCCGTCCGGGACTGTACAATGAGCAGTTCTTC.

V usage is TRBV11-2 and J usage is TRBJ2-1; D gene ambiguous. CDR1 is SGHAT and CDR2 is FQNNGV in the germline V gene. The CDR3 contains 14 residues. V lost 2 bases and J lost 5, with 10 bases in between. This chain's CDR3 is CASSLPAVNNEQFF. The CDR3 DNA sequence: TGTGCCAGCAGCTTACCAGCCGTGAACAATGAGCAGTTCTTC.

The chain is built from TRBV28 and TRBJ2-7, with TRBD2 matching 8 bases. The CDR3 contains 16 residues. Germline V gives CDR1 MDHEN, CDR2 SYDVKM. V was clipped by 6 bases and J by 3 bases; unmatched bases: 13. The CDR3 sequence is CASRYPGGAKSYEQYF. The CDR3 DNA sequence: TGTGCCAGCAGATACCCGGGGGGGGCGAAAAGCTACGAGCAGTACTTC.

V and J are TRBV6-6 and TRBJ2-3; D tentatively reads TRBD1 or TRBD2 (5 bases each). V dropped 5 bases and J dropped 0 bases, with 24 bases sitting between them. The V gene's germline CDR1 is MNHNY and CDR2 SVGAGI (reference sequence). This CDR3 comprises 19 residues. CDR3 DNA sequence: TGTGCCAGCAGTCTCCAGCCGGGACGGATGGGAACTAGCACAGATACGCAGTATTTT. Protein product: CASSLQPGRMGTSTDTQYF.

This chain connects TRBV6-5 to TRBJ2-3; D unresolved. This CDR3 contains 14 residues. Trimming left V 0 bases short and J 4 bases short, with 8 bases between. Germline values: CDR1 MNHEY, CDR2 SVGAGI. This CDR3 reads CASSYSQLADTQYF. The CDR3 DNA reads as TGTGCCAGCAGTTACTCCCAGTTAGCAGATACGCAGTATTTT.

The CDR3 DNA reads TGTGCCAGCAGTGGACTAGCGGGGGGGCTGCACGAGCAGTACTTC. This encodes CASSGLAGGLHEQYF. The chain carries TRBV25-1 and TRBJ2-7, with TRBD2 matching over 14 bases. The V segment lost 4 bases and the J segment 5 bases; nucleotides outside the gene matches: 4. The CDR3 has 15 amino acids. Germline V gene lookup returns CDR1 MGHDK and CDR2 SYGVNS.

In this sample, this clone turned up once. This chain joins TRBV3-1 (or the pseudogene TRBV3-2) and TRBJ2-7; possibly TRBD2 for D (6 bases). The V and J ends lost 3 bases and 2 bases respectively, with 14 bases between them. CDR3 length: 15 amino acids. CDR1 is LGHDT and CDR2 is YNNKEL in the germline V gene (reference sequence). CDR3 DNA sequence: TGTGCCAGCAGCCAGTTTGGGACGGGAGCCTACGAGCAGTACTTC. Translating it yields CASSQFGTGAYEQYF.

CDR3 protein: CASSKAGRTGASYEQYF. The CDR3 DNA sequence: TGTGCCAGCAGCAAAGCGGGCCGGACAGGCGCCTCCTACGAGCAGTACTTC. The chain employs TRBV21-1 and TRBJ2-7; the table gives TRBD1 as D, unverified against the DNA. TRBV21-1 is noted as a pseudogene. CDR3 length: 17 residues.

The gene calls are TRBV24-1 and TRBJ2-5; weak D call: TRBD2 (5 bases). Trimming left V 5 bases short and J 0 bases short, with 12 bases between. The CDR3 is made up of 15 amino acids. Per germline, CDR1 KGHDR and CDR2 SFDVKD. For the CDR3, the DNA is TGTGCCACCAGTGCCGGGGTCGGGTACCAAGAGACCCAGTACTTC. This encodes CATSAGVGYQETQYF.

The V call is TRBV4-1, the J call TRBJ1-2; no clear D gene. Trimming removed 3 bases at V and 4 bases at J, with 12 bases between. CDR3 length: 14 residues. Germline-derived CDR1 and CDR2 are MGHRA and YSYEKL. The CDR3 DNA is TGCGCCAGCAGCCACGTCCCTCGGGCCTATGGCTACACCTTC. Translated: CASSHVPRAYGYTF.

The V and J genes are TRBV28 and TRBJ1-4; the D gene is possibly TRBD1 (6 bases). V was pared by 4 bases and J by 7 bases, with 13 bases between. The CDR3 length is 14 residues. The germline CDR1 and CDR2 sequences are MDHEN and SYDVKM. CDR3 protein: CASSSGDRSEKLFF. CDR3 nucleotides: TGTGCCAGCAGTTCCGGAGACAGGAGTGAAAAACTGTTTTTT.